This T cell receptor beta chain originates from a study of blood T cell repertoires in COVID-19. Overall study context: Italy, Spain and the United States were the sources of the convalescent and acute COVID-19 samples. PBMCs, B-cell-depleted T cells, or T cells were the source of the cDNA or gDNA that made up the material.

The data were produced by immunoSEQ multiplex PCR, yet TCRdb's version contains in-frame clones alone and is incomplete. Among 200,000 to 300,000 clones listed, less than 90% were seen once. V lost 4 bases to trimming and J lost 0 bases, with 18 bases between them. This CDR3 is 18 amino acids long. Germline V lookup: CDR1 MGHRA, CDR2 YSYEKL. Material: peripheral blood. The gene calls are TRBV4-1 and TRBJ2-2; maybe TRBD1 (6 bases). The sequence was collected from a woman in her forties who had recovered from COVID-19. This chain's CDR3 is CASSRTPSGATNTGELFF. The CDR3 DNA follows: TGCGCCAGCAGCCGAACCCCGTCAGGGGCTACGAACACCGGGGAGCTGTTTTTT.